This T cell receptor (beta chain) was profiled in a study of control samples from healthy donors and cancer patients. This CDR3 comprises 14 residues. CDR1 is LNHNV and CDR2 is YYDKDF in the germline V gene (reference sequence). The V end lost 0 bases, the J end lost 14 bases, and 16 bases lay between the germline ends. Libraries were prepared by immunoSEQ multiplex PCR; TCRdb keeps only in-frame clonotypes and omits some of them. The sample records about 120,000 clones, almost 95% being singletons. The material sequenced was PBMCs. This sequence originates from an older man with head and neck cancer. The chain uses TRBV15 and TRBJ1-4; D may be TRBD1 (6 bases). CDR3 protein: CATSRDRRDTRLFF. In DNA, the CDR3 is TGTGCCACCAGCAGAGATCGTCGGGACACTAGGCTGTTTTTT.